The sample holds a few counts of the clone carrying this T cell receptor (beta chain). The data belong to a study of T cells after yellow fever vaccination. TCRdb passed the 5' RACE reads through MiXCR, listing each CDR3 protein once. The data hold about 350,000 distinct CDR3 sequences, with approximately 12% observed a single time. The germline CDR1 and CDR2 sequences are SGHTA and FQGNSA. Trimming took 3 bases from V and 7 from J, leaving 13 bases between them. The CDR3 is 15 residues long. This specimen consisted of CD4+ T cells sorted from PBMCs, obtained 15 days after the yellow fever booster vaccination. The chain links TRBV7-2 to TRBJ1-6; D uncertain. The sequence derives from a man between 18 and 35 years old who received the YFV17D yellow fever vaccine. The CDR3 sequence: CASSFGPGINSPLHF. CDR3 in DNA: TGTGCCAGCAGCTTCGGACCGGGAATCAATTCACCCCTCCACTTT.